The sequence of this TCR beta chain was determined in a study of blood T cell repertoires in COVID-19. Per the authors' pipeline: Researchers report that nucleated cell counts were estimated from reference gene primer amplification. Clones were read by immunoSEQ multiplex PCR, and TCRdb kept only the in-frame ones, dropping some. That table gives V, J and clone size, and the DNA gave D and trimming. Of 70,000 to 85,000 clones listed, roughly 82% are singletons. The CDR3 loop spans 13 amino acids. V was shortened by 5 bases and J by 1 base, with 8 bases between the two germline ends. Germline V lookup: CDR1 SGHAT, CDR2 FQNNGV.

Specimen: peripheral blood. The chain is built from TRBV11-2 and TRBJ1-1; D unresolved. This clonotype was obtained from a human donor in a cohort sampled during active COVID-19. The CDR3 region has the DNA TGTGCCAGCAGCACTAGGTGGAACACTGAAGCTTTCTTT. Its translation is CASSTRWNTEAFF.